The 12 T cell receptor beta chains below all came from one sample that was sequenced in a study of OX40 agonist ivuxolimab in advanced cancers. Profiling relied on immunoSEQ multiplex PCR, and the TCRdb table lists in-frame clones only, not all of them. The sample has tens of thousands of clones, around nine tenths seen once; the top ten hold roughly 1.9%. The material was CD4+ or CD8+ T cells sorted from blood, obtained in a trial of the OX40 agonist ivuxolimab. These receptors were taken from an adult with an advanced solid tumor such as melanoma, head and neck, liver or kidney cancer.

V and J are TRBV6-4 and TRBJ2-7; the match to TRBD1 covers 8 bases. This CDR3 comprises 19 residues. J gave up 4 bases and V 3 bases, and 20 bases lay outside the gene matches. Germline V gene lookup returns CDR1 MRHNA and CDR2 SNTAGT. The CDR3 loop is CASSEVVGSSATGGYEQYF. In nucleotides, the CDR3 is TGTGCCAGCAGTGAAGTGGTGGGGTCTAGCGCCACAGGGGGTTACGAGCAGTACTTC.

Only a few counts were recorded for this clone. The chain couples TRBV29-1 to TRBJ2-5; D is undetermined. Trimming removed 4 bases from V and 2 bases from J, with 14 bases in between. The CDR3 contains 14 residues. Germline V gives CDR1 SQVTM, CDR2 ANQGSEA. In nucleotides, the CDR3 is TGCAGCGTTGTTGGGCCTGGGCGGCAAGAGACCCAGTACTTC. Its translation: CSVVGPGRQETQYF.

This sequence joins TRBV11-2 and TRBJ2-7; D perhaps matches TRBD2 (6 bases). Germline CDR1 and CDR2: SGHAT and FQNNGV. The CDR3 extends over 15 amino acids. The V end was cut by 0 bases, the J end by 6 bases, with 15 bases between. For the CDR3, the DNA is TGTGCCAGCAGCTTAGATCGGTGGAGGGATGGCGAGCAGTACTTC. It codes for CASSLDRWRDGEQYF.

The chain has TRBV6-1 and TRBJ2-7; D is uncertain. This CDR3 contains 14 residues. Germline CDR1 is MNHNS and CDR2 is SASEGT. The germline V and J ends were trimmed by 6 bases and 3 bases, with 15 bases remaining between them. CDR3 sequence (DNA): TGTGCCAGCAGGACGGCGCCCTTAAACTACGAGCAGTACTTC. The encoded protein is CASRTAPLNYEQYF.

The chain is built from TRBV23-1 and TRBJ2-5; 7 nucleotides agree with TRBD1. TRBV23-1 carries the ORF label, with uncertain function. This CDR3 has 16 amino acids. Unmatched junction bases numbered 8, after V lost 2 bases and J lost 2 bases. The CDR3 spells CASSQPRDSRQETQYF. CDR3 nucleotides: TGCGCCAGCAGTCAACCCCGGGACAGCCGACAAGAGACCCAGTACTTC.

J is TRBJ1-5 and V is TRBV6-6; the D is unclear. This CDR3 is built from 14 residues. CDR1 is MNHNY and CDR2 is SVGAGI in the germline V gene (reference sequence). Trimming took off 0 bases at V and 5 bases at J, with 8 bases between the two ends. The DNA for the CDR3 is TGTGCCAGCAGTTACTCGCGCCAGGATCAGCCCCAGCATTTT. It is translated as CASSYSRQDQPQHF.

This clone was detected only once. The V and J genes are TRBV9 and TRBJ2-3, with TRBD2 identical over 8 bases. V was clipped by 0 bases and J by 5 bases; unmatched bases: 14. This CDR3 spans 18 amino acids. Germline V CDR1 and CDR2: SGDLS, YYNGEE. The CDR3 nucleotides read TGTGCCAGCAGCGTAGGACGAAGTGGCGGGGGGCTGGGAGATACGCAGTATTTT. This sequence encodes CASSVGRSGGGLGDTQYF.

This sequence joins TRBV6-5 and TRBJ2-3, with unresolved D. Germline V gene lookup returns CDR1 MNHEY and CDR2 SVGAGI. V was trimmed by 6 bases and J by 4 bases, leaving 8 bases between them. The CDR3 is made up of 12 amino acids. CDR3 nucleotides: TGTGCCAGCAGCCCCGTCCCAGATACGCAGTATTTT. Its translation: CASSPVPDTQYF.

In this sample, this clone turned up once. The chain links TRBV29-1 to TRBJ1-2; TRBD1 is a possible D gene (5 bases). This CDR3 spans 16 amino acids. V was trimmed by 3 bases and J by 13 bases, leaving 30 bases between them. Germline V CDR1 and CDR2: SQVTM, ANQGSEA. The CDR3 spells CSVDTGQGDFTSPPTF. DNA of the CDR3: TGCAGCGTTGATACGGGGCAGGGTGATTTTACATCCCCCCCCACCTTC.

The genes are TRBV28 and TRBJ1-1; possible D gene TRBD1, 6 bases. Trimming pared 1 base from V and 10 bases from J, leaving 16 bases between. There are 14 residues in the CDR3. The germline gives CDR1 MDHEN, CDR2 SYDVKM. CDR3 nucleotides: TGTGCCAGCAGTTTATTCGGGGGGCCTCTCGGAGCTTTCTTT. Translating it yields CASSLFGGPLGAFF.

The V gene is TRBV4-1, the J gene TRBJ1-1, with D perhaps matching TRBD1 (6 bases). Germline CDR1 MGHRA, CDR2 YSYEKL. Trimming stripped 2 bases from V and 3 bases from J, with 19 bases between. The CDR3 totals 17 residues. In DNA, the CDR3 is TGCGCCAGCAGCCAATATTACCCCCCCAGGGGACACACTGAAGCTTTCTTT. Translated, it gives CASSQYYPPRGHTEAFF.

The genes are TRBV20-1 and TRBJ2-2; D remains ambiguous. The CDR3 spans 11 residues. With 5 bases removed from V and 8 bases from J, the gap between germline ends came to 9 bases. Germline V CDR1 and CDR2: DFQATT, SNEGSKA (reference sequence). The CDR3 nucleotides read TGCAGTGCTCCACGCCCGGGGGAGCTGTTTTTT. Amino acids: CSAPRPGELFF.